This TCR beta chain came from a study of metastatic and nonmetastatic thyroid tumors. Study overall: Across peripheral blood and tumor or nodule tissue samples taken from malignant and benign thyroid patients, the repertoires were compared with one another. Study observations and caveats: In both blood and tumor samples, TCR beta diversity was reported significantly higher for malignant than benign nodules.

At least ten counts were recorded for this clone. No antigen is known for it. Mismatch with germline at one junction end may stem from a read error. Source study methods: A classifier of distant metastasis in papillary thyroid cancer was built from CDR3 differences (across clinicopathological groups). TCRdb re-analyzed the PCR reads using MiXCR. The authors' filters were not applied to this entry. The sample has fewer than 15,000 clones, around 20% seen once. This CDR3 is built from 13 residues. In germline, CDR1 is SSHAT, CDR2 FNYEAQ (reference sequence). Until they underwent thyroid surgery, no patient had received any treatment.

The chain couples TRBV7-7 to TRBJ2-1, with D hard to call. The sample was adjacent normal tissue. The sequence was collected from a female donor with papillary thyroid cancer or a benign thyroid nodule (not recorded which). Some clones in this sample may be carry-over from other donors' samples. The CDR3, as DNA: TGTGCTAGCAGTCCCGCCCTATTCAATGAGCAGTTCTTC. Its protein is CASSPALFNEQFF.